What follows describes a single T cell receptor (beta chain). The CDR3 loop spans 15 amino acids. V dropped 6 bases and J dropped 0; count of bases not matched to a gene: 0. CDR1 MDHEN and CDR2 SYDVKM come from the germline V gene. The data were obtained in a study of blood T cell repertoires in COVID-19. The repertoire was sequenced with immunoSEQ multiplex PCR; TCRdb's copy has only in-frame clones and lacks some. The table includes 60,000 or so clones, roughly 80% detected once. The source of this sequence is a human donor in a cohort sampled during active COVID-19. The material sequenced was peripheral blood. The chain recombines TRBV28 with TRBJ2-2, with TRBD1 matching over 11 bases. CDR3 in amino acids: CASRGQGANTGELFF. The CDR3 nucleotides are TGTGCCAGCAGGGGACAGGGGGCGAACACCGGGGAGCTGTTTTTT. Full variable domain (outside the CDR3, taken from reference TRBV28 and TRBJ2-2): DVKVTQSSRYLVKRTGEKVFLECVQDMDHENMFWYRQDPGLGLRLIYFSYDVKMKEKGDIPEGYSVSREKKERFSLILESASTNQTSMYLCASRGQGANTGELFFGEGSRLTVL.